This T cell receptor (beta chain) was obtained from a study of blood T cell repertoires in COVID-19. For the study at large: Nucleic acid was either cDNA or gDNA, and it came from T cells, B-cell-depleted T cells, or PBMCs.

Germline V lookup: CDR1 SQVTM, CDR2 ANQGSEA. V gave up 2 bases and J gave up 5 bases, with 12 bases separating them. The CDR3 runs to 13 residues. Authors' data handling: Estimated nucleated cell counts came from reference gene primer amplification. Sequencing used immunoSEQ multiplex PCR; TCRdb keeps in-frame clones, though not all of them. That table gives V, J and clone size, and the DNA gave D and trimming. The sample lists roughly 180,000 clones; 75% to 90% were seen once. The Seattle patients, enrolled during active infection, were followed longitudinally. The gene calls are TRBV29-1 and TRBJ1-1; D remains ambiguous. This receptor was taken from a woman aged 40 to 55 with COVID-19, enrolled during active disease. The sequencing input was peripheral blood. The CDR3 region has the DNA TGCAGCGTTGAACCCCAAACGGGGACTGAAGCTTTCTTT. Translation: CSVEPQTGTEAFF.